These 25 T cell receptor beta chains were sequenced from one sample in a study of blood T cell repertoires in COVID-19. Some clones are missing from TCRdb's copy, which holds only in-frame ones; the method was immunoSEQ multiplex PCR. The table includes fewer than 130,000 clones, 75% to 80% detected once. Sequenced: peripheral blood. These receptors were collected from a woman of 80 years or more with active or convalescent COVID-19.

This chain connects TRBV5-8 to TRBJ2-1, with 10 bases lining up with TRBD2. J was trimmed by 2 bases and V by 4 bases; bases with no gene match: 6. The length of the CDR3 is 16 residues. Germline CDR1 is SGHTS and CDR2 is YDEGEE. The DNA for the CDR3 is TGTGCCAGCAGCCCGAGGACTAGCGGAGCCTACAATGAGCAGTTCTTC. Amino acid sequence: CASSPRTSGAYNEQFF.

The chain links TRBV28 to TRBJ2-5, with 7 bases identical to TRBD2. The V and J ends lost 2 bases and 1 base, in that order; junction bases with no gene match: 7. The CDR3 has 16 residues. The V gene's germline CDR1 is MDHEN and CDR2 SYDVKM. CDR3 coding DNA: TGTGCCAGCAGTTTAGGGCTAGCGGCTTCCCAAGAGACCCAGTACTTC. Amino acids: CASSLGLAASQETQYF.

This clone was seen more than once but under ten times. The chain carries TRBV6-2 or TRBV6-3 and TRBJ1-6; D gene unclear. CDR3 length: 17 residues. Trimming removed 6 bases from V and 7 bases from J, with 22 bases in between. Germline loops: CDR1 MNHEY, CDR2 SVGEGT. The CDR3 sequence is CASSNAVEARLNSPLHF. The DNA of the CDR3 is TGTGCCAGCAGCAACGCCGTGGAGGCAAGACTGAATTCACCCCTCCACTTT.

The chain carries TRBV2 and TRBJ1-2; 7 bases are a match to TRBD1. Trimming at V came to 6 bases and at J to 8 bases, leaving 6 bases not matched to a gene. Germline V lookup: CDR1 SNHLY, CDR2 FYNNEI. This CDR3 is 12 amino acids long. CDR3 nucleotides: TGTGCCAGCAGGAACGACAGGGAGGGCTACACCTTC. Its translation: CASRNDREGYTF.

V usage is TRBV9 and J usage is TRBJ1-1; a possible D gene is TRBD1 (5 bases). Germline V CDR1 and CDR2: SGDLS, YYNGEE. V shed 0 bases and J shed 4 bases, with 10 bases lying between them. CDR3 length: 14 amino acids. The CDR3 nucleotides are TGTGCCAGCAGCGTAGGAGCGGGGCCCACTGAAGCTTTCTTT. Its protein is CASSVGAGPTEAFF.

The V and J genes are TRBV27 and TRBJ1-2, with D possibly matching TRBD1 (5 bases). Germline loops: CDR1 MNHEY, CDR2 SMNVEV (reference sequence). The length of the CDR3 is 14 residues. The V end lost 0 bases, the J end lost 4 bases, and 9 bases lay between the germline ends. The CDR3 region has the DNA TGTGCCAGCAGTTTATCGGGGGGGGGCTATGGCTACACCTTC. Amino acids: CASSLSGGGYGYTF.

The CDR3 reads CASSQPSGRSSNEQFF. The CDR3 coding sequence is TGCGCCAGCAGCCAACCTAGCGGGAGGAGTTCCAATGAGCAGTTCTTC. V is TRBV4-1 and J is TRBJ2-1; 11 bases fit TRBD2. The CDR3 totals 16 residues. J gave up 6 bases and V 2 bases, and 6 bases lay outside the gene matches. Germline loops: CDR1 MGHRA, CDR2 YSYEKL.

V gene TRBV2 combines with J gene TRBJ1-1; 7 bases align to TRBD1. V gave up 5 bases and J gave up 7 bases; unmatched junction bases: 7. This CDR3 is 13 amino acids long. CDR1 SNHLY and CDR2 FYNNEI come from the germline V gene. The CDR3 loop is CASSSGQINEAFF. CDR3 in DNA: TGTGCCAGCAGTTCGGGACAGATAAATGAAGCTTTCTTT.

In nucleotides, the CDR3 is TGTGCCAGCAGCCCAAGGGACCCACGGGGACACGAGACCCAGTACTTC. As protein: CASSPRDPRGHETQYF. V is TRBV28 and J is TRBJ2-5; D might be TRBD1 (6 bases). Deletions cut 6 bases from V and 5 bases from J, with 22 bases between. The CDR3 runs to 16 residues. Germline CDR1 MDHEN, CDR2 SYDVKM.

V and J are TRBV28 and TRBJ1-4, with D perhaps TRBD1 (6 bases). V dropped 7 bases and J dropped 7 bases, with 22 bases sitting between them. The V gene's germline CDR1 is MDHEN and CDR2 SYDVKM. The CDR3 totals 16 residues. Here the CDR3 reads CASTTGRNGLSEKLFF. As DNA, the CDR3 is TGTGCCAGCACTACAGGGAGAAATGGATTGTCTGAAAAACTGTTTTTT.

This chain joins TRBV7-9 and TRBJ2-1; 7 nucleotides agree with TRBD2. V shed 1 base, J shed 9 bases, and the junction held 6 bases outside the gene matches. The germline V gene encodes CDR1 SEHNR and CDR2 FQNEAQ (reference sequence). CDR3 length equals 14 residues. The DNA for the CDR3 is TGTGCCAGCAGCTTAGGAGGACTAGGTGTTGAGCAGTTCTTC. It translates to CASSLGGLGVEQFF.

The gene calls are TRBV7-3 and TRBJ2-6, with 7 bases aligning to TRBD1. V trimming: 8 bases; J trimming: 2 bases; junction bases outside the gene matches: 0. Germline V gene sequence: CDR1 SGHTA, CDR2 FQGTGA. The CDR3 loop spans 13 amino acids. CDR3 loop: CASQGAGANVLTF. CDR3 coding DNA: TGTGCCAGCCAGGGGGCTGGGGCCAACGTCCTGACTTTC. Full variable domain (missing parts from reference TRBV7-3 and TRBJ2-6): GAGVSQTPSNKVTEKGKYVELRCDPISGHTALYWYRQSLGQGPEFLIYFQGTGAADDSGLPNDRFFAVRPEGSVSTLKIQRTERGDSAVYLCASQGAGANVLTFGAGSRLTVL.

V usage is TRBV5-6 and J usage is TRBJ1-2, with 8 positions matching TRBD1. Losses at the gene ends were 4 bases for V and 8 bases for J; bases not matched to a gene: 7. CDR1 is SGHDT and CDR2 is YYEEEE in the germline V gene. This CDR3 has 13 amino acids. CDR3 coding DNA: TGTGCCAGCAGCCGACAGGGGCTGGAAGGCTACACCTTC. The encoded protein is CASSRQGLEGYTF.

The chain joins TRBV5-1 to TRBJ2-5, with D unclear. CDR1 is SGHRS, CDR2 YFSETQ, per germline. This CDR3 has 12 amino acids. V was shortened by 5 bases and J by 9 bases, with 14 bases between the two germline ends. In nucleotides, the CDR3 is TGCGCCAGCAGACCCGACTCCGCGGCCCAGTACTTC. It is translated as CASRPDSAAQYF.

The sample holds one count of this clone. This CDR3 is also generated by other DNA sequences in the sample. CDR3 DNA: TGCAGTGCTAGACGGGAAAAACTGTTTTTT. Amino acid sequence: CSARREKLFF. The chain joins TRBV20-1 to TRBJ1-4; the D is unclear. The V gene lost 2 bases and the J gene lost 8 bases, with 3 bases spanning the gap. The CDR3 spans 10 residues. In germline, CDR1 is DFQATT, CDR2 SNEGSKA (reference sequence).

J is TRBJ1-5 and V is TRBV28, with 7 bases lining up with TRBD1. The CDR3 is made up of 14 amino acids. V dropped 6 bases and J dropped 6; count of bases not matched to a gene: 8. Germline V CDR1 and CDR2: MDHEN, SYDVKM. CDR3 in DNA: TGTGCCAGCAGAACGACAGGGAACGGTCAGCCCCAGCATTTT. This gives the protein CASRTTGNGQPQHF. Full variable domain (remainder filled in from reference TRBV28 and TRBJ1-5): DVKVTQSSRYLVKRTGEKVFLECVQDMDHENMFWYRQDPGLGLRLIYFSYDVKMKEKGDIPEGYSVSREKKERFSLILESASTNQTSMYLCASRTTGNGQPQHFGDGTRLSIL.

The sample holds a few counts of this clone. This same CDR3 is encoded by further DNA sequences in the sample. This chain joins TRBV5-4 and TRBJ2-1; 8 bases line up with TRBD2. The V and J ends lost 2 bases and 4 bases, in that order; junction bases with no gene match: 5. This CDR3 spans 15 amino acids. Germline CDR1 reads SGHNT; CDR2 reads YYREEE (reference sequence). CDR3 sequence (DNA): TGTGCCAGCAGCTTAGGGGCGGGAGGATACAATGAGCAGTTCTTC. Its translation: CASSLGAGGYNEQFF.

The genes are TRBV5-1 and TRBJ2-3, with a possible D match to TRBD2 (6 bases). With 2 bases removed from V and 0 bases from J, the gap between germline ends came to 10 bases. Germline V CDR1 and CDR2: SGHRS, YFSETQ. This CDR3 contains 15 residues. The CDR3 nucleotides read TGCGCCAGCAGCTTCGGGGGAGCTAGCACAGATACGCAGTATTTT. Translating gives CASSFGGASTDTQYF.

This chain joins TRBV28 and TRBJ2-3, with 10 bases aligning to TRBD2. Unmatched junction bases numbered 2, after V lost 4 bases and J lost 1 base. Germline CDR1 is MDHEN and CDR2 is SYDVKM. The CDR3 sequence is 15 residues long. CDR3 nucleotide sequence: TGTGCCAGCAGTTATGGACTAGCGGGCACAGATACGCAGTATTTT. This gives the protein CASSYGLAGTDTQYF.

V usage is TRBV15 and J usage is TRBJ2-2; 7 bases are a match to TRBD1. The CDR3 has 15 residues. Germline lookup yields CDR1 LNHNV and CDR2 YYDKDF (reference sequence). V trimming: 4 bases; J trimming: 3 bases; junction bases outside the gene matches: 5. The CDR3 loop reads CATSTRDSDTGELFF. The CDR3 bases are TGTGCCACCAGCACAAGGGACAGTGACACCGGGGAGCTGTTTTTT. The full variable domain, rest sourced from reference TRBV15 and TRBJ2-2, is DAMVIQNPRYQVTQFGKPVTLSCSQTLNHNVMYWYQQKSSQAPKLLFHYYDKDFNNEADTPDNFQSRRPNTSFCFLDIRSPGLGDTAMYLCATSTRDSDTGELFFGEGSRLTVL.

The chain's CDR3 is CASSLTTTATSSGYTF. The CDR3 DNA reads as TGTGCCAGCAGTTTAACGACGACAGCAACATCCTCTGGCTACACCTTC. The chain carries TRBV28 and TRBJ1-2, with D tentatively TRBD1 (5 bases). The CDR3 is 16 residues long. The germline CDR1 and CDR2 sequences are MDHEN and SYDVKM. V dropped 2 bases and J dropped 7 bases, with 20 bases sitting between them.

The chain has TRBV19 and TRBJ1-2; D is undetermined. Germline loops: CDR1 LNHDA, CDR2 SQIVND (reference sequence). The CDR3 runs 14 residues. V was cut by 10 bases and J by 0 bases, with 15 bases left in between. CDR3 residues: CATSRETANYGYTF. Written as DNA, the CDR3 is TGTGCCACCAGTAGGGAGACGGCTAACTATGGCTACACCTTC.

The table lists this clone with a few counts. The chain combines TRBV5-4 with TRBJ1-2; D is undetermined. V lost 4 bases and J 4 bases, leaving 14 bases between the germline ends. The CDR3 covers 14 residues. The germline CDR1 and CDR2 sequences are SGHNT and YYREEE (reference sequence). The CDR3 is CASSPRPGGYGYTF. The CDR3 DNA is TGTGCCAGCAGCCCGAGACCCGGCGGCTATGGCTACACCTTC.

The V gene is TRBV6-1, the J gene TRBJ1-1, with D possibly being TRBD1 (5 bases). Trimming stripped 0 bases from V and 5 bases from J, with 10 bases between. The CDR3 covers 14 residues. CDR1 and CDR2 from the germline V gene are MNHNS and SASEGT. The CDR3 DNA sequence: TGTGCCAGCAGTGAAGCAGCAGGGTGGACTGAAGCTTTCTTT. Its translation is CASSEAAGWTEAFF.

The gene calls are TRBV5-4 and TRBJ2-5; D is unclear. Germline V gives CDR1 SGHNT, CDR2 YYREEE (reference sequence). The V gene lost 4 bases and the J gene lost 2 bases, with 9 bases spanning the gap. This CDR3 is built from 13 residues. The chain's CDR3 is CASSADNQETQYF. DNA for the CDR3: TGTGCCAGCAGCGCTGACAATCAAGAGACCCAGTACTTC.